Following are 24 T cell receptor beta chains from one sample sequenced in a study of low-dose radiotherapy and immunotherapy resistance in tumors. The time point: after trial treatment. Treatment of the sample: LDRT plus nivolumab, ipilimumab, low-dose cyclophosphamide and aspirin (RACIN trial). With TRAV- and TRBV-specific primers, first-strand cDNA was made, covering the alpha and beta chains. TCRs were amplified for 15 to 25 PCR cycles with a constant-region primer and V-primer adapter. TCRdb reprocessed the reads via MiXCR and lists one record per CDR3 protein. The data hold under 110,000 distinct CDR3 sequences, with 20% observed a single time. This specimen consisted of PBMCs, obtained after low-dose radiotherapy plus immunotherapy. These receptors originate from a male donor with prostate cancer.

This clonotype was found many times. The CDR3: CASSLVAAGMGNEQFF. CDR3 bases: TGTGCCAGCAGCTTAGTAGCAGCGGGGATGGGGAATGAGCAGTTCTTC. The chain employs TRBV7-2 and TRBJ2-1; 7 bases align to TRBD2. Germline CDR1 and CDR2: SGHTA and FQGNSA. This CDR3 is built from 16 residues. V lost 1 base, J lost 7 bases, and 10 bases stayed unmatched.

This clonotype was seen at least ten times. This chain links TRBV15 with TRBJ2-3; maybe TRBD1 (5 bases). Trimming took 6 bases from V and 1 from J, leaving 8 bases between them. The CDR3 runs to 13 residues. The germline CDR1 and CDR2 sequences are LNHNV and YYDKDF (reference sequence). The CDR3 DNA is TGTGCCACCAGGGACACTGGCACAGATACGCAGTATTTT. Its translation is CATRDTGTDTQYF.

This clonotype came up a few times. The rearrangement uses TRBV27 and TRBJ2-4; TRBD1 agrees at 9 bases. CDR1 and CDR2 (germline): MNHEY, SMNVEV (reference sequence). Trimming removed 6 bases from V and 5 bases from J; junction bases left unmatched: 5. This CDR3 contains 14 residues. This CDR3 is CASRGTGFENIQYF. For the CDR3, the DNA is TGTGCCAGCAGGGGGACAGGGTTCGAAAACATTCAGTACTTC.

The V and J genes are TRBV28 and TRBJ1-5, with no clear D. CDR3 size: 12 residues. The V end lost 8 bases, the J end lost 5 bases, and 10 bases lay between the germline ends. CDR1 and CDR2 (germline): MDHEN, SYDVKM. The CDR3 protein is CASDGTHQPQHF. The CDR3 nucleotides are TGTGCCAGCGATGGCACTCATCAGCCCCAGCATTTT.

The sample holds one count of this clonotype. A read error likely explains this, since a far larger clone differs by one base. As the CDR3 is not closed by the conserved phenylalanine or tryptophan, this likely results from a read error. The chain uses TRBV6-8 and TRBJ2-7; a weak D match, TRBD2 (5 bases). This CDR3 has 13 residues. V was trimmed by 7 bases and J by 3 bases, leaving 13 bases between them. CDR1 and CDR2 (germline): MNHGY, SAAAGT. CDR3 DNA sequence: TGTGCCAGCAAGAGGGCCCTCAACTACGAGCAGTACCTC. Translation: CASKRALNYEQYL.

CDR3: CASKRASGGYTGELFF. The CDR3 coding sequence is TGTGCCAGCAAGAGGGCCTCGGGGGGGTACACCGGGGAGCTGTTTTTT. The V gene is TRBV7-8, the J gene TRBJ2-2, with 8 bases lining up with TRBD2. Trimming cost V 7 bases and J 3 bases; bases outside gene matches: 10. This CDR3 has 16 residues. CDR1 is SGHVS and CDR2 is FQNEAQ in the germline V gene.

The chain is built from TRBV7-2 and TRBJ1-1; D gene ambiguous. This CDR3 is built from 14 residues. Germline V gene data show CDR1 as SGHTA and CDR2 as FQGNSA. The ends were cut back, 3 bases at V and 0 bases at J, with 8 bases in the middle. CDR3 sequence reads: CASSLIGMNTEAFF. The CDR3 region has the DNA TGTGCCAGCAGCTTGATTGGGATGAACACTGAAGCTTTCTTT.

In this sample, this clonotype turned up many times. The rearrangement uses TRBV12-5 and TRBJ2-7, with D tentatively TRBD1 (6 bases). The CDR3 sequence is 12 residues long. The V gene's germline CDR1 is LGHNT and CDR2 FRNRAP. V was pared by 3 bases and J by 6 bases, with 9 bases between. CDR3 in DNA: TGTGCTAGTGGTTTCTTAGGGGGCGAGCAGTACTTC. This sequence encodes CASGFLGGEQYF. The whole variable domain, remainder taken from reference TRBV12-5 and TRBJ2-7, is DARVTQTPRHKVTEMGQEVTMRCQPILGHNTVFWYRQTMMQGLELLAYFRNRAPLDDSGMPKDRFSAEMPDATLATLKIQPSEPRDSAVYFCASGFLGGEQYFGPGTRLTVT.

This CDR3 is CASSQGWSSGYKETQYF. DNA for the CDR3: TGTGCCAGCAGCCAAGGGTGGTCTAGCGGATATAAAGAGACCCAGTACTTC. The gene calls are TRBV14 and TRBJ2-5; 7 bases match TRBD2. V shed 1 base, J shed 3 bases, and the junction held 11 bases outside the gene matches. CDR3 length: 17 amino acids. Germline V gene sequence: CDR1 SGHDN, CDR2 FVKESK.

This clonotype was seen many times. The chain joins TRBV29-1 to TRBJ1-1; D not certain. This CDR3 has 12 amino acids. Germline assignment: CDR1 SQVTM and CDR2 ANQGSEA. Between the trimmed V and J ends, which lost 5 bases and 0 bases, there was a span of 7 bases. The CDR3 reads CSVPELNTEAFF. The CDR3 DNA reads TGCAGCGTTCCAGAGTTGAACACTGAAGCTTTCTTT.

V gene TRBV5-4 combines with J gene TRBJ2-5, with D perhaps matching TRBD2 (7 bases). Germline V gene sequence: CDR1 SGHNT, CDR2 YYREEE (reference sequence). The CDR3 spans 14 residues. Trimming took 4 bases from V and 2 from J, leaving 12 bases between them. The CDR3: CASSPGGAQETQYF. The CDR3 region has the DNA TGTGCCAGCAGCCCGGGGGGCGCTCAAGAGACCCAGTACTTC. Drawing the rest from reference TRBV5-4 and TRBJ2-5, the complete variable domain is ETGVTQSPTHLIKTRGQQVTLRCSSQSGHNTVSWYQQALGQGPQFIFQYYREEENGRGNFPPRFSGLQFPNYSSELNVNALELDDSALYLCASSPGGAQETQYFGPGTRLLVL.

The chain recombines TRBV4-2 with TRBJ2-7; perhaps TRBD2 as D (6 bases). Looked up from germline, CDR1 is LGHNA and CDR2 is YNFKEQ. The CDR3 is made up of 17 amino acids. Trimming cost V 2 bases and J 3 bases, with 20 bases left between them. The CDR3 DNA sequence: TGTGCCAGCAGCCAATACGGCTCGAGTGGGAGGAACTACGAGCAGTACTTC. It is translated as CASSQYGSSGRNYEQYF.

This clonotype was recorded at least ten times. The chain uses TRBV6-5 and TRBJ2-1; no firm D call. This CDR3 comprises 14 residues. Germline loops: CDR1 MNHEY, CDR2 SVGAGI. V lost 5 bases, J lost 5 bases, and 13 bases lay in between. CDR3: CASSTLGRNNEQFF. The DNA for the CDR3 is TGTGCCAGCAGTACCCTGGGCAGAAACAATGAGCAGTTCTTC.

The chain links TRBV12-3 or TRBV12-4 to TRBJ1-4; 11 nucleotides match TRBD1. Trimming took 6 bases from V and 8 from J; bases not matched to a gene: 11. The CDR3 covers 16 residues. The CDR3 is CASRRTGGPLEEKLFF. CDR3 in DNA: TGTGCCAGCAGGAGGACAGGGGGCCCCCTCGAAGAAAAACTGTTTTTT.

The table lists this clonotype with many counts. The CDR3 spells CSGRDGADTQYF. Written as DNA, the CDR3 is TGCAGCGGCAGGGACGGGGCAGATACGCAGTATTTT. The chain links TRBV29-1 to TRBJ2-3; perhaps D is TRBD1 or TRBD2 (5 bases each). Trimming stripped 7 bases from V and 4 bases from J, with 12 bases between. This CDR3 has 12 residues. The germline V gene has CDR1 SQVTM and CDR2 ANQGSEA.

A remark on this clonotype: This sequence is one base from a far larger clone and is likely a read error. This chain joins TRBV29-1 and TRBJ2-1; a possible D gene is TRBD2 (5 bases). Deletions cut 1 base from V and 10 bases from J, with 17 bases between. This CDR3 has 14 residues. Germline CDR1 is SQVTM and CDR2 is ANQGSEA. CDR3 protein: CSVEVGSGSYEQFF. As DNA, the CDR3 is TGCAGCGTTGAAGTTGGGAGCGGATCCTACGAGCAGTTCTTC.

The chain uses TRBV3-1 and TRBJ2-1; 14 bases align to TRBD2. The CDR3 runs 14 residues. V shed 4 bases and J 13 bases; nucleotides not matched to a gene: 6. Germline assignment: CDR1 LGHDT and CDR2 YNNKEL (reference sequence). CDR3 residues: CASSPGLAGGRQFF. The CDR3 nucleotides are TGTGCCAGCAGCCCCGGACTAGCGGGGGGCCGTCAGTTCTTC.

The V call is TRBV5-1, the J call TRBJ1-6; D is unclear. This CDR3 has 13 amino acids. Germline V lookup: CDR1 SGHRS, CDR2 YFSETQ. The V and J ends lost 1 base and 7 bases respectively, with 6 bases between them. The chain's CDR3 is CASSLTDNSPLHF. The DNA for the CDR3 is TGCGCCAGCAGCTTGACGGACAATTCACCCCTCCACTTT.

This clonotype occurred many times. This rearrangement joins TRBV2 to TRBJ2-7, with D maybe TRBD2 (5 bases). Trimming left V 7 bases short and J 0 bases short, with 7 bases between. Germline lookup yields CDR1 SNHLY and CDR2 FYNNEI. The CDR3 sequence is 12 residues long. This CDR3 is CASTEGSYEQYF. The DNA for the CDR3 is TGTGCCAGCACCGAGGGCTCCTACGAGCAGTACTTC.

With respect to this clonotype: A far larger clone is only one base removed, so a read error is likely. This sequence joins TRBV5-6 and TRBJ2-1; D remains ambiguous. The CDR3 is made up of 15 amino acids. Between the trimmed V and J ends, which lost 0 bases and 10 bases, there was a span of 17 bases. The germline V gene encodes CDR1 SGHDT and CDR2 YYEEEE. CDR3 residues: CASSLVGRRRYEQFF. The CDR3 DNA reads TGTGCCAGCAGCTTGGTCGGCAGGCGTCGGTACGAGCAGTTCTTC.

This clonotype was detected many times. This chain connects TRBV14 to TRBJ1-4, with D perhaps matching TRBD1 (6 bases). The germline V gene has CDR1 SGHDN and CDR2 FVKESK. The V end lost 4 bases, the J end lost 7 bases, and 22 bases lay between the germline ends. This CDR3 is 17 amino acids long. DNA for the CDR3: TGTGCCAGCAGCCCCTGGGCGAATGACGGGGGCCGTGAAAAACTGTTTTTT. Translated: CASSPWANDGGREKLFF.

The table lists this clonotype with many counts. The chain joins TRBV3-1 to TRBJ2-1, with 9 bases that match TRBD2. Germline CDR1 is LGHDT and CDR2 is YNNKEL (reference sequence). The trim removed 1 base at V and 8 bases at J, leaving 9 bases unmatched. The CDR3 has 16 residues. CDR3: CASSQGAGGPVYEQFF. The CDR3 nucleotides are TGTGCCAGCAGCCAAGGTGCGGGGGGGCCGGTCTATGAGCAGTTCTTC.

The chain recombines TRBV28 with TRBJ2-2; a possible D gene is TRBD2 (6 bases). Trimming shortened V by 4 bases and J by 4 bases, and 7 bases separated the two germline ends. CDR1 and CDR2 (germline): MDHEN, SYDVKM. The CDR3 has 13 amino acids. CDR3 DNA sequence: TGTGCCAGCAGTTCAGCGGGCACCGGGGAGCTGTTTTTT. Amino acids: CASSSAGTGELFF.

This clonotype was observed at least ten times. J is TRBJ2-5 and V is TRBV6-2 or TRBV6-3; D is unclear. Germline lookup yields CDR1 MNHEY and CDR2 SVGEGT. V shed 6 bases and J shed 5 bases, with 7 bases lying between them. CDR3 length equals 11 residues. CDR3 loop: CASRGRETQYF. As DNA, the CDR3 is TGTGCCAGCAGGGGCCGGGAGACCCAGTACTTC.